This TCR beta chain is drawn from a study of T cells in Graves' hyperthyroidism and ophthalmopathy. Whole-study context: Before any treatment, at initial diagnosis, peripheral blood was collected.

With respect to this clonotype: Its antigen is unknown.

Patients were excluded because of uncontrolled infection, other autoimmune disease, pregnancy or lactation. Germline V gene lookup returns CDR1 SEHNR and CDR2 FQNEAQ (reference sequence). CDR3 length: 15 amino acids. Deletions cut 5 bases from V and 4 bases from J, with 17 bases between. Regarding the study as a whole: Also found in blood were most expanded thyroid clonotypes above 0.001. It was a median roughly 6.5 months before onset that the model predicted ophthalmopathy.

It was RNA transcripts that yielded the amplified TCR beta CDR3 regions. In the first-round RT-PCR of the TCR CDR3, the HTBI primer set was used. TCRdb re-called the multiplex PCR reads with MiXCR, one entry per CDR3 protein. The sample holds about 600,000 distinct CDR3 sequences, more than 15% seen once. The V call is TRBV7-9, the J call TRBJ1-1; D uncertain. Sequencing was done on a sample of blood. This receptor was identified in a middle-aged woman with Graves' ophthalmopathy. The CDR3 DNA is TGTGCCAGCAGCCCGAATACCTTTGTTGGCACTGAAGCTTTCTTT. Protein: CASSPNTFVGTEAFF.